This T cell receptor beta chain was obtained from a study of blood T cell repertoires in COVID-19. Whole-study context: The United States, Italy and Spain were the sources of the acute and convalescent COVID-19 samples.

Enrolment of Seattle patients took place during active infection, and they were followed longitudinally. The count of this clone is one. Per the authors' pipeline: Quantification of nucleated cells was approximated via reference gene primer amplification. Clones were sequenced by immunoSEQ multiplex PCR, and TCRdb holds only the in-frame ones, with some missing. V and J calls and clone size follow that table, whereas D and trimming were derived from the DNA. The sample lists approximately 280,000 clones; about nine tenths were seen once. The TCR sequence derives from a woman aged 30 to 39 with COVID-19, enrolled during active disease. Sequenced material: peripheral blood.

For the CDR3, the DNA is TGTGCCAGCAGTCACCCCGGCGGGGAGCTGTTTTTT. As protein: CASSHPGGELFF. The V call is TRBV27, the J call TRBJ2-2; D unclear. V lost 5 bases and J 7 bases, leaving 8 bases between the germline ends. This CDR3 is built from 12 residues. The germline gives CDR1 MNHEY, CDR2 SMNVEV (reference sequence).